This entry lists 21 T cell receptor beta chains sequenced from one sample in a study of early T cells in non-severe SARS-CoV-2 infection. TCRdb analysed the 5' RACE reads with MiXCR anew, one entry per CDR3 protein. The sample carries approximately 52,000 distinct CDR3 sequences, about 16% recorded once. The sample in question was whole blood, obtained at baseline. All receptors come from an adult who was a healthcare worker with PCR-confirmed SARS-CoV-2 infection or an uninfected control (not recorded which).

This clonotype was counted at least ten times. The chain couples TRBV7-9 to TRBJ2-3; weak D call: TRBD1 (5 bases). Per germline, CDR1 SEHNR and CDR2 FQNEAQ (reference sequence). The CDR3 sequence is 14 residues long. V was shortened by 5 bases and J by 2 bases, with 11 bases between the two germline ends. DNA of the CDR3: TGTGCCAGCAGCCCCAAGACAGACACAGATACGCAGTATTTT. This gives the protein CASSPKTDTDTQYF.

This clonotype was recorded many times. This chain joins TRBV3-1 and TRBJ2-7; D ambiguous. The CDR3 covers 11 residues. V shed 5 bases and J shed 3 bases, with 5 bases lying between them. Per germline, CDR1 LGHDT and CDR2 YNNKEL (reference sequence). CDR3 coding DNA: TGTGCCAGCAGCTCTGACTACGAGCAGTACTTC. Protein sequence: CASSSDYEQYF.

This clonotype occurred a few times. This chain uses TRBV12-3 or TRBV12-4 with TRBJ1-4; TRBD1 might be the D (6 bases). V was pared by 3 bases and J by 4 bases, with 9 bases between. This CDR3 has 14 residues. The CDR3 spells CASSFEGVNEKLFF. CDR3 bases: TGTGCCAGCAGTTTTGAGGGGGTTAATGAAAAACTGTTTTTT.

This clonotype was seen more than once but under ten times. This chain connects TRBV6-2 or TRBV6-3 to TRBJ2-3; a possible D gene is TRBD2 (5 bases). Trimming removed 7 bases at V and 4 bases at J, with 9 bases between. Germline V CDR1 and CDR2: MNHEY, SVGEGT. The CDR3 is 12 amino acids. The CDR3 sequence: CASNERADTQYF. The CDR3 DNA reads TGTGCCAGCAACGAGAGGGCAGATACGCAGTATTTT.

This clonotype came up many times. The rearrangement joins TRBV3-1 to TRBJ2-4; D possibly uses TRBD1 or TRBD2 (6 bases each). V was trimmed by 5 bases and J by 2 bases, leaving 13 bases between them. This CDR3 region has 15 residues. Germline CDR1 LGHDT, CDR2 YNNKEL (reference sequence). The CDR3 DNA reads as TGTGCCAGCAGCAGGGGGGCAGGGACCAAAAACATTCAGTACTTC. Translation: CASSRGAGTKNIQYF.

Ten or more counts support this clonotype. V usage is TRBV20-1 and J usage is TRBJ2-3, with 8 bases matching TRBD1. Trimming at V came to 6 bases and at J to 2 bases, leaving 10 bases not matched to a gene. The germline gives CDR1 DFQATT, CDR2 SNEGSKA (reference sequence). The CDR3 runs to 15 residues. The CDR3 is CSAWGQGANTDTQYF. In DNA, the CDR3 is TGCAGTGCCTGGGGGCAGGGGGCAAACACAGATACGCAGTATTTT.

This clonotype was counted between two and nine times. The rearrangement links TRBV7-9 to TRBJ1-1; a possible D gene is TRBD1 (6 bases). Germline lookup yields CDR1 SEHNR and CDR2 FQNEAQ (reference sequence). The CDR3 is made up of 14 amino acids. Trimming removed 5 bases from V and 5 bases from J, with 15 bases in between. The CDR3 spells CASSLRGGRTEAFF. The CDR3 DNA reads TGTGCCAGCAGCCTTAGAGGGGGACGGACTGAAGCTTTCTTT.

This chain joins TRBV14 and TRBJ2-3; D gene uncertain. Germline assignment: CDR1 SGHDN and CDR2 FVKESK. The CDR3 consists of 13 residues. V dropped 4 bases and J dropped 5 bases, with 10 bases sitting between them. CDR3 loop: CASSLPLGDTQYF. In DNA form, the CDR3 reads TGTGCCAGCAGCCTCCCACTGGGAGATACGCAGTATTTT. Based on the CDR3 plus reference TRBV14 and TRBJ2-3, the full variable domain is EAGVTQFPSHSVIEKGQTVTLRCDPISGHDNLYWYRRVMGKEIKFLLHFVKESKQDESGMPNNRFLAERTGGTYSTLKVQPAELEDSGVYFCASSLPLGDTQYFGPGTRLTVL.

The gene calls are TRBV6-1 and TRBJ2-7, with D uncertain. V was pared by 8 bases and J by 1 base, with 12 bases between. CDR3 length equals 13 residues. Looked up from germline, CDR1 is MNHNS and CDR2 is SASEGT. The CDR3 loop reads CASGSWGSYEQYF. The CDR3 DNA reads as TGTGCCAGCGGCAGCTGGGGATCCTACGAGCAGTACTTC.

This clonotype was seen at least ten times. This chain uses TRBV4-2 with TRBJ2-5, with 16 bases fitting TRBD2. The CDR3 length is 17 residues. The V gene's germline CDR1 is LGHNA and CDR2 YNFKEQ. The ends lost 4 bases at V and 5 bases at J; junction bases unmatched: 7. The DNA for the CDR3 is TGTGCCAGCAGCCCGGGGACTAGCGGGGGGGCCCGGGAGACCCAGTACTTC. Translation: CASSPGTSGGARETQYF.

This clonotype was detected a few times. Here the CDR3 DNA reads TGTGCCACCAGCAGAGACGAGGGTTATAGGAGTGGTGAGCAGTTCTTC. As protein: CATSRDEGYRSGEQFF. The chain uses TRBV15 and TRBJ2-1; D is possibly TRBD2 (5 bases). The germline CDR1 and CDR2 sequences are LNHNV and YYDKDF (reference sequence). The ends were cut back, 0 bases at V and 9 bases at J, with 18 bases in the middle. CDR3 length equals 16 residues. The full variable domain, in which reference TRBV15 and TRBJ2-1 provide the parts outside the CDR3, is DAMVIQNPRYQVTQFGKPVTLSCSQTLNHNVMYWYQQKSSQAPKLLFHYYDKDFNNEADTPDNFQSRRPNTSFCFLDIRSPGLGDTAMYLCATSRDEGYRSGEQFFGPGTRLTVL.

The chain links TRBV4-2 to TRBJ2-3; D not certain. Trimming took off 1 base at V and 1 base at J, with 12 bases between the two ends. The CDR3 is 16 amino acids. Germline lookup yields CDR1 LGHNA and CDR2 YNFKEQ. The CDR3 loop is CASSQGAQTGTDTQYF. In DNA form, the CDR3 reads TGTGCCAGCAGCCAAGGAGCACAAACAGGCACAGATACGCAGTATTTT.

The rearrangement uses TRBV9 and TRBJ1-1; D not resolved. The germline V and J ends were trimmed by 0 bases and 5 bases, with 11 bases remaining between them. Looked up from germline, CDR1 is SGDLS and CDR2 is YYNGEE. CDR3 length equals 14 residues. The CDR3, as DNA: TGTGCCAGCAGCGTAGACGTTGGGAGGACTGAAGCTTTCTTT. Protein: CASSVDVGRTEAFF. The full variable domain, completed using reference TRBV9 and TRBJ1-1, is DSGVTQTPKHLITATGQRVTLRCSPRSGDLSVYWYQQSLDQGLQFLIQYYNGEERAKGNILERFSAQQFPDLHSELNLSSLELGDSALYFCASSVDVGRTEAFFGQGTRLTVV.

The CDR3 reads CASSLRQGTGELFF. As DNA, the CDR3 is TGCGCCAGCAGCCTGCGCCAGGGCACCGGGGAGCTGTTTTTT. J is TRBJ2-2 and V is TRBV5-1, with a weak D call TRBD1 (5 bases). CDR3 length: 14 amino acids. CDR1 and CDR2 (germline): SGHRS, YFSETQ. Trimming cost V 4 bases and J 4 bases, with 11 bases left between them.

V is TRBV6-1 and J is TRBJ2-7; D unclear. The CDR3 runs to 11 residues. The germline V and J ends were trimmed by 0 bases and 6 bases, with 3 bases remaining between them. Germline CDR1 is MNHNS and CDR2 is SASEGT. CDR3 sequence reads: CASSEAIEQYF. The CDR3 nucleotides are TGTGCCAGCAGTGAAGCTATCGAGCAGTACTTC.

The V call is TRBV28, the J call TRBJ2-7, with 7 bases matching TRBD1. The J segment lost 3 bases and the V segment lost 6 bases, leaving 8 bases of the junction unmatched. The CDR3 sequence is 14 residues long. Germline CDR1 is MDHEN and CDR2 is SYDVKM. The CDR3 DNA reads TGTGCCAGCAGCCAGACCGGGACAGACTACGAGCAGTACTTC. This sequence encodes CASSQTGTDYEQYF.

This clonotype has ten or more counts. This sequence joins TRBV6-5 and TRBJ2-7, with D perhaps given as TRBD1 or TRBD2 (5 bases each). Trimming pared 6 bases from V and 0 bases from J, leaving 15 bases between. CDR3 length: 15 residues. In germline, CDR1 is MNHEY, CDR2 SVGAGI. The CDR3 sequence is CASRRDPTFSYEQYF. CDR3 DNA: TGTGCCAGCAGAAGGGACCCAACTTTCTCCTACGAGCAGTACTTC.

This clonotype was seen only a few times. V usage is TRBV4-1 and J usage is TRBJ2-2, with 8 bases matching TRBD1. The CDR3 extends over 14 amino acids. Per the germline V gene, CDR1 is MGHRA and CDR2 is YSYEKL. V was clipped by 1 base and J by 6 bases; unmatched bases: 1. CDR3: CASSQGTGPGELFF. In DNA, the CDR3 is TGCGCCAGCAGCCAAGGGACAGGGCCCGGGGAGCTGTTTTTT.

The chain has TRBV7-6 and TRBJ1-5, with D unclear. CDR1 is SGHVS and CDR2 is FNYEAQ in the germline V gene. V dropped 0 bases and J dropped 1 base, with 1 base sitting between them. The CDR3 runs 13 residues. CDR3 in amino acids: CASSLASNQPQHF. DNA for the CDR3: TGTGCCAGCAGCTTAGCGAGCAATCAGCCCCAGCATTTT.

This clonotype appeared a few times. The CDR3 bases are TGTGCCAGCAGCCAAGGGAGGCTATACTATGGCTACACCTTC. As protein: CASSQGRLYYGYTF. The rearrangement links TRBV3-1 to TRBJ1-2; D call uncertain. CDR3 length: 14 residues. Germline V gene sequence: CDR1 LGHDT, CDR2 YNNKEL (reference sequence). V was cut by 1 base and J by 3 bases, with 9 bases left in between.

The V and J genes are TRBV6-5 and TRBJ2-3; 9 positions match TRBD2. The CDR3 has 18 residues. The V and J ends lost 4 bases and 4 bases, in that order; junction bases with no gene match: 15. CDR1 MNHEY and CDR2 SVGAGI come from the germline V gene. The CDR3 DNA reads as TGTGCCAGCAGTTCCCATCTGGCGGGAGGGCCGTTGGCAGATACGCAGTATTTT. Encoded protein: CASSSHLAGGPLADTQYF.